These T cell receptor beta chains were read from a single sample in a study of T cells expressing NK-cell markers. TCRdb reanalyzed the 5' RACE reads and collapses them to one entry per CDR3 protein, without DNA. This repertoire comprises 200,000 to 300,000 distinct CDR3 sequences; its ten largest clones make up 3.5% to 5%. Sequenced sample: blood T cells: a sorted CD56 or NKG2C T cell subset, CD4+ or CD8+ T cells, or bulk PBMC T cells (not recorded which). All receptors derive from a woman between 18 and 70 years old in good health. Both conserved end residues are part of each CDR3.

len: 12; j_gene: TRBJ2-5; v_gene: TRBV7-2; CDR3aa: CASSKVRETQYF
len: 14; j_gene: TRBJ2-3; v_gene: TRBV20-1; CDR3aa: CSASRSRWGDTQYF
len: 14; j_gene: TRBJ2-2; v_gene: TRBV12-3/TRBV12-4; CDR3aa: CATGRESDTGELFF
len: 15; j_gene: TRBJ1-1; v_gene: TRBV11-2; CDR3aa: CASSLYHVGNTEAFF
len: 15; j_gene: TRBJ2-3; v_gene: TRBV20-1; CDR3aa: CSARGQTSNGDTQYF
len: 14; j_gene: TRBJ2-5; v_gene: TRBV29-1; CDR3aa: CSVSAAGGRETQYF
len: 12; j_gene: TRBJ2-3; v_gene: TRBV29-1; CDR3aa: CSVLVGSDTQYF
len: 14; j_gene: TRBJ1-1; v_gene: TRBV7-8; CDR3aa: CASSRQGSNTEAFF
len: 14; j_gene: TRBJ2-1; v_gene: TRBV7-2; CDR3aa: CASSKSRVYNEQFF
len: 15; j_gene: TRBJ2-3; v_gene: TRBV4-1; CDR3aa: CASSHGRGGEGTQYF